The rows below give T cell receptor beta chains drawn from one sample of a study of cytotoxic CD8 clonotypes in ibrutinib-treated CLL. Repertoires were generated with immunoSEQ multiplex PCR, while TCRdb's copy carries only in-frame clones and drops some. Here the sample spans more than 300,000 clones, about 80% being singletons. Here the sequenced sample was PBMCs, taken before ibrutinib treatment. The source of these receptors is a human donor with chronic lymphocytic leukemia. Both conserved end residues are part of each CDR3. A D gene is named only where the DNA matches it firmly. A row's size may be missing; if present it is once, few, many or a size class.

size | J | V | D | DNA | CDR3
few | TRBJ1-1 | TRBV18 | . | TGTGCCAGCTCACCAAACACGAACACTGAAGCTTTCTTT | CASSPNTNTEAFF
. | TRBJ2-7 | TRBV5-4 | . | TGTGCCAGCAGTCAGGGGCTCGTCTACGAGCAGTACTTC | CASSQGLVYEQYF
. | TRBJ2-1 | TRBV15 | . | TGTGCCACCAGCAGAGGGGACTCCTTCGATGAGCAGTTCTTC | CATSRGDSFDEQFF
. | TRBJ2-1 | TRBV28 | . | TGTGCCAGCAGTTGGACCGGGACTGACTCCTACAATGAGCAGTTCTTC | CASSWTGTDSYNEQFF
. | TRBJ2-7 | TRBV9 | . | TGTGCCAGCAGCGTAGGGGACTCAACCTTCTACGAGCAGTACTTC | CASSVGDSTFYEQYF
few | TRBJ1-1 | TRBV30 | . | TGTGCCTGGAGGGCCCGTGGGAACACTGAAGCTTTCTTT | CAWRARGNTEAFF
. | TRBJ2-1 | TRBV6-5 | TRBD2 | TGTGCCAGCGGCGCGGGAGGCACGGAGCAGTTCTTC | CASGAGGTEQFF
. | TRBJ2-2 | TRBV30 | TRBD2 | TGTGCCTGGAGTTGGATAGCGGGTGACGGGGAGCTGTTTTTT | CAWSWIAGDGELFF
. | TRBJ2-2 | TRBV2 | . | TGTGCCAGCAGTGTTGGAGGAGGGACCGGGGAGCTGTTTTTT | CASSVGGGTGELFF
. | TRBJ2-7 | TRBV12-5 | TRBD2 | TGTGCTAGTGGCCCCGGGACTAGTATCTACGAGCAGTACTTC | CASGPGTSIYEQYF
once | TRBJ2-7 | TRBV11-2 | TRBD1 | TGTGCCAGCAGCCTCGACAGGGTTCCCGACGAGCAGTACTTC | CASSLDRVPDEQYF
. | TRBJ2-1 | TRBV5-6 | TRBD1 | TGTGCCAGCAGCACCGCCGGGACAGGGAAGCAGTTCTTC | CASSTAGTGKQFF
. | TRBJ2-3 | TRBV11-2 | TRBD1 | TGTGCCAGCAGCCTGGACAGGGGTTGGGATACGCAGTATTTT | CASSLDRGWDTQYF
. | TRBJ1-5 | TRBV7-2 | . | TGTGCCAGCAGCTTCGGGACAATGGGCAATCAGCCCCAGCATTTT | CASSFGTMGNQPQHF
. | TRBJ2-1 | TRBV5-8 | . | TGTGCCAGCAGCTTGTTTGTGAACAATGAGCAGTTCTTC | CASSLFVNNEQFF
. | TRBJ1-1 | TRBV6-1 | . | TGTGCCAGCAGTGAAGCGTTAAGGCCTGAAGCTTTCTTT | CASSEALRPEAFF
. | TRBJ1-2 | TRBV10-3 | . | TGTGCCATCAGCCAAAACGGGGAAGGCTATGGCTACACCTTC | CAISQNGEGYGYTF
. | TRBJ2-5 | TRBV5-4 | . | TGTGCCAGCAGCTTGAACCCCACAGGGCGGCGAGAGACCCAGTACTTC | CASSLNPTGRRETQYF
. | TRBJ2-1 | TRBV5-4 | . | TGTGCCAGCAGCGCGATGACTAGGGGGGATTACAATGAGCAGTTCTTC | CASSAMTRGDYNEQFF
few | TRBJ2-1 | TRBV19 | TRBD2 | TGTGCCAGTAGTAGCGGGAGGTGGAATGAGCAGTTCTTC | CASSSGRWNEQFF
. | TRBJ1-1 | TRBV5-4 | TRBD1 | TGTGCCAGCAGCGCGGACAGGGGATCATTCACTGAAGCTTTCTTT | CASSADRGSFTEAFF
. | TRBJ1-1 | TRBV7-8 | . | TGTGCCAGCAGCTTAAGTGCCCATGAAGCTTTCTTT | CASSLSAHEAFF
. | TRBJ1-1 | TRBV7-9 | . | TGTGCCAGCAGCTTATCCAGGCCTAACGACCTCTTCATCAAGCAGGCTTTCTTT | CASSLSRPNDLFIKQAFF
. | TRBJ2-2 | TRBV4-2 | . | TGTGCCAGCATGGGGAATCTAGGTGGCACCGGGGAGCTGTTTTTT | CASMGNLGGTGELFF
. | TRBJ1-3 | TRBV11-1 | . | TGTGCCAGCAGCGTCGACAGGCTCGGTGGGAACACCATATATTTT | CASSVDRLGGNTIYF
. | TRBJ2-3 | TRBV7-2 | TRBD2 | TGTGCCAGCAGCTTAGGCTCTAGCGGGTCCCCAGATACGCAGTATTTT | CASSLGSSGSPDTQYF
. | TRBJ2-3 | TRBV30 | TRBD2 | TGTGCCTGGAGTACAGAAGCGGGAAGAGGCACAGATACGCAGTATTTT | CAWSTEAGRGTDTQYF
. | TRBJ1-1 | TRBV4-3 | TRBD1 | TGCGCCAGCAGTCAAGACAGGGCCGAAACTGAAGCTTTCTTT | CASSQDRAETEAFF
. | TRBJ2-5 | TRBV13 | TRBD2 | TGTGCCAGCAAAATCGACAGGGGACTAGCGGGAGGGTCAGAGACCCAGTACTTC | CASKIDRGLAGGSETQYF
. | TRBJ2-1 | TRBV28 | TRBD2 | TGTGCCAGCAGCTCGGTAGCGGGCGTCGGTGAGCAGTTCTTC | CASSSVAGVGEQFF
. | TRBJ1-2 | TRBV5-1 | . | TGCGCCAGCAGGCCCGACGGTGACTATGGCTACACCTTC | CASRPDGDYGYTF
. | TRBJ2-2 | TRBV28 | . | TGTGCCAGCAGTTCACGACTAGAACTTCCGTCGAACACCGGGGAGCTGTTTTTT | CASSSRLELPSNTGELFF
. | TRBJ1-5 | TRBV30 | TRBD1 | TGTGCCTGGAGTGTGGACAGGGGACCTCCGGGGGGCAATCAGCCCCAGCATTTT | CAWSVDRGPPGGNQPQHF
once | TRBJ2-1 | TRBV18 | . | TGTGCCAGCTCTGCACTGGGGGAGCAGTTCTTC | CASSALGEQFF
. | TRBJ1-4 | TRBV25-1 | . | TGTGCCAGCAGTGCGGCTAATGAAAAACTGTTTTTT | CASSAANEKLFF
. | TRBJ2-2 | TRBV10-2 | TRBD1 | TGCGCCAGCAGTGAGTCGACGGACAGGGGGGCCGGGGAGCTGTTTTTT | CASSESTDRGAGELFF
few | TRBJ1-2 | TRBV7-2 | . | TGTGCCAGCACCACCACTCGGGTTGATAACTATGGCTACACCTTC | CASTTTRVDNYGYTF
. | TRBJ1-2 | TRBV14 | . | TGTGCCAGCAGCCAAACCGGTACGAAGGGTGGAGGCTACACCTTC | CASSQTGTKGGGYTF
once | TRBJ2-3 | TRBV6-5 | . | TGTGCCAGCAGCCCCCGGACAAGCACAGATACGCAGTATTTT | CASSPRTSTDTQYF
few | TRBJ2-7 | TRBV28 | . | TGTGCCAGCAGTTTATACCCAGGGGACTACGAGCAGTACTTC | CASSLYPGDYEQYF
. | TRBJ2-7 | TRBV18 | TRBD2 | TGTGCCAGCTCACGGACTAGCGGAAGCTACGAGCAGTACTTC | CASSRTSGSYEQYF
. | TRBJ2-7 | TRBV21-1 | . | TGTGCCAGCAGCCCCCAAGATGAGACAGGGGTTCGGTACGAGCAGTACTTC | CASSPQDETGVRYEQYF
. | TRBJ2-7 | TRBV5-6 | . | TGTGCCAGCAGCTTGGAGTACGAGCAGTACTTC | CASSLEYEQYF
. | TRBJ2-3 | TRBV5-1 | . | TGCGCCAGCAGCTTGGATCAGAATGCAGATACGCAGTATTTT | CASSLDQNADTQYF
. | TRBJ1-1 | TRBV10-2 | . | TGCGCCAGGGACGCGGGGGGCGGAATAAAGGGTTACACTGAAGCTTTCTTT | CARDAGGGIKGYTEAFF
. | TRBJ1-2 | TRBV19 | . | TGTGCCAGTAGTTCCGGACAGTTTAACTATGGCTACACCTTC | CASSSGQFNYGYTF
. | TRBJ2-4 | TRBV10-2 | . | TGCGCCAGCAGTGAGTCGCTCGCCCTGGCGGCCAAAAACATTCAGTACTTC | CASSESLALAAKNIQYF
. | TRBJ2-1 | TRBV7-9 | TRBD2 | TGTGCCAGCAGCTCAGGGGGACTAGCGCATTTCAATGAGCAGTTCTTC | CASSSGGLAHFNEQFF
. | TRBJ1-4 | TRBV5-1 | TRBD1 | TGCGCCAGCAGCTTGTCGGGAGGGGGCTTAATTGCAACTAATGAAAAACTGTTTTTT | CASSLSGGGLIATNEKLFF
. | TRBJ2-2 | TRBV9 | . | TGTGCCAGCAGCGTAGTTTGGGGGCAAGGCGGGGAGCTGTTTTTT | CASSVVWGQGGELFF
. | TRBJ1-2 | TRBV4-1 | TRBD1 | TGCGCCAGCAGCCAGTTCGCCAATACAGGGGGGTATGGCTACACCTTC | CASSQFANTGGYGYTF
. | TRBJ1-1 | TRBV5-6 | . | TGTGCCAGCAGCAAAGATCCAGCAGCGAACACTGAAGCTTTCTTT | CASSKDPAANTEAFF
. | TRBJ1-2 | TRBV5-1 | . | TGCGCCAGCAGCCTCGACGGGGACTATGGCTACACCTTC | CASSLDGDYGYTF
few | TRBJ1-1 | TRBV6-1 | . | TGTGCCAGCAGTGAAGGGCCTCAGAGCACTGAAGCTTTCTTT | CASSEGPQSTEAFF
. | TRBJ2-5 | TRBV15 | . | TGTGCCACCAGCAGAGATTTGGCGACCAAAGAGACCCAGTACTTC | CATSRDLATKETQYF
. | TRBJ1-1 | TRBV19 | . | TGTGCCAGTAGTATAGATCACGGACAGAGGAACACTGAAGCTTTCTTT | CASSIDHGQRNTEAFF
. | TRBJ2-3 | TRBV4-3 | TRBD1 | TGCGCCAGCAGCCATGAGGACAGGGGTGGCACAGATACGCAGTATTTT | CASSHEDRGGTDTQYF